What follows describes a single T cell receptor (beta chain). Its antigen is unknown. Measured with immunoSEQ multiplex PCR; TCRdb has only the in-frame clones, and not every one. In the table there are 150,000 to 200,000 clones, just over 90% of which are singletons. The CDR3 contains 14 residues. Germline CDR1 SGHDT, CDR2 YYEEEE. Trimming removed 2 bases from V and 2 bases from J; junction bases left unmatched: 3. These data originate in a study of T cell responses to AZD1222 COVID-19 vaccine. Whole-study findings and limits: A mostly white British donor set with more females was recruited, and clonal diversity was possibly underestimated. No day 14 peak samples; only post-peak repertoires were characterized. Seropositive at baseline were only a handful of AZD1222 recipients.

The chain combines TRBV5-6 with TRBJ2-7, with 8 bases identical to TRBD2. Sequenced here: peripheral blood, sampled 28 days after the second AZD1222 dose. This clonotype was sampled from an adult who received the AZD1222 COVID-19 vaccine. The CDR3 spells CASSFPGLAYEQYF. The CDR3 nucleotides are TGTGCCAGCAGCTTCCCGGGACTAGCCTACGAGCAGTACTTC.